This is a list of T cell receptor beta chains from one sample in a study of T cell changes during pregnancy in multiple sclerosis. Sequencing was performed with immunoSEQ multiplex PCR; in TCRdb, only in-frame clones are kept and a portion is missing. The sample has more than 35,000 clones; more than 85% are singletons. The sample in question was CD4+ T cells from peripheral blood mononuclear cells, obtained in the third trimester of pregnancy. These receptor sequences come from a female donor in good health, enrolled as a control in a pregnancy study. The CDR3 runs from the conserved cysteine through the conserved F or W. D genes are given only for firm matches. The size field is filled for only some rows; it gives once, few, many or a size class.

v_call: TRBV4-2
clone_size: -
j_call: TRBJ1-1
d_call: -
cdr3_aa: CASTLSMNTEAFF
cdr3_nt: TGTGCCAGCACCTTAAGCATGAACACTGAAGCTTTCTTT

v_call: TRBV6-1
clone_size: -
j_call: TRBJ1-6
d_call: -
cdr3_aa: CASEVQAYNSPLHF
cdr3_nt: TGTGCCAGCGAAGTCCAGGCCTATAATTCACCCCTCCACTTT

v_call: TRBV5-1
clone_size: -
j_call: TRBJ2-7
d_call: -
cdr3_aa: CASSLERREQYF
cdr3_nt: TGCGCCAGCAGCTTGGAAAGGCGGGAGCAGTACTTC

v_call: TRBV7-2
clone_size: -
j_call: TRBJ2-7
d_call: -
cdr3_aa: CASSLNRQVFYEQYF
cdr3_nt: TGTGCCAGCAGCTTAAATCGACAGGTTTTCTACGAGCAGTACTTC

v_call: TRBV7-2
clone_size: -
j_call: TRBJ1-1
d_call: -
cdr3_aa: CASSLLPDMNTEAFF
cdr3_nt: TGTGCCAGCAGCTTATTACCAGACATGAACACTGAAGCTTTCTTT

v_call: TRBV29-1
clone_size: -
j_call: TRBJ1-3
d_call: -
cdr3_aa: CSYLGGYSGNTIYF
cdr3_nt: TGCAGCTACCTGGGAGGTTACTCTGGAAACACCATATATTTT

v_call: TRBV9
clone_size: -
j_call: TRBJ2-1
d_call: -
cdr3_aa: CASSPSSDSSYNEQFF
cdr3_nt: TGTGCCAGCAGCCCCTCGTCGGACAGCTCCTACAATGAGCAGTTCTTC

v_call: TRBV10-3
clone_size: -
j_call: TRBJ2-1
d_call: -
cdr3_aa: CAIRGTPNNEQFF
cdr3_nt: TGTGCCATCAGGGGGACTCCCAACAATGAGCAGTTCTTC

v_call: TRBV4-2
clone_size: few
j_call: TRBJ1-1
d_call: TRBD1
cdr3_aa: CASSQSHRGEAFF
cdr3_nt: TGTGCCAGCAGCCAGTCACACAGGGGCGAAGCTTTCTTT

v_call: TRBV4-1
clone_size: -
j_call: TRBJ1-5
d_call: -
cdr3_aa: CASSLRQANQPQHF
cdr3_nt: TGCGCCAGCAGCCTTCGACAGGCTAATCAGCCCCAGCATTTT

v_call: TRBV5-4
clone_size: -
j_call: TRBJ1-1
d_call: -
cdr3_aa: CASSDKSGSGEAFF
cdr3_nt: TGTGCCAGCAGCGACAAGTCGGGGTCGGGAGAAGCTTTCTTT

v_call: TRBV6-5
clone_size: -
j_call: TRBJ2-2
d_call: -
cdr3_aa: CASSSRVAGELFF
cdr3_nt: TGTGCCAGCAGCAGCAGGGTAGCCGGGGAGCTGTTTTTT

v_call: TRBV4-1
clone_size: -
j_call: TRBJ1-4
d_call: -
cdr3_aa: CASSQEGPGAATNEKLFF
cdr3_nt: TGCGCCAGCAGCCAAGAGGGGCCAGGAGCCGCAACTAATGAAAAACTGTTTTTT

v_call: TRBV5-1
clone_size: -
j_call: TRBJ1-2
d_call: TRBD1
cdr3_aa: CASSKGQGGYGYTF
cdr3_nt: TGCGCCAGCAGCAAGGGACAGGGGGGCTATGGCTACACCTTC

v_call: TRBV18
clone_size: -
j_call: TRBJ1-5
d_call: TRBD1
cdr3_aa: CASSSDRDQPQHF
cdr3_nt: TGTGCCAGCTCGTCGGACAGGGATCAGCCCCAGCATTTT

v_call: TRBV30
clone_size: -
j_call: TRBJ1-2
d_call: -
cdr3_aa: CACSPLPQAGYTF
cdr3_nt: TGTGCCTGCTCCCCCCTTCCCCAAGCTGGCTACACCTTC

v_call: TRBV18
clone_size: -
j_call: TRBJ1-2
d_call: -
cdr3_aa: CASSPGEVGYTF
cdr3_nt: TGTGCCAGCTCACCAGGGGAGGTTGGCTACACCTTC

v_call: TRBV7-9
clone_size: -
j_call: TRBJ1-3
d_call: TRBD1
cdr3_aa: CASSTRQGLSGNTIYF
cdr3_nt: TGTGCCAGCAGCACCCGACAGGGCCTCTCTGGAAACACCATATATTTT

v_call: TRBV14
clone_size: -
j_call: TRBJ2-5
d_call: -
cdr3_aa: CASSQELAAKTQYF
cdr3_nt: TGTGCCAGCAGCCAAGAATTAGCAGCGAAGACCCAGTACTTC

v_call: TRBV7-8
clone_size: once
j_call: TRBJ2-7
d_call: -
cdr3_aa: CASSLGSGRYEQYF
cdr3_nt: TGTGCCAGCAGCTTAGGCTCAGGTCGCTACGAGCAGTACTTC

v_call: TRBV11-2
clone_size: few
j_call: TRBJ2-5
d_call: TRBD2
cdr3_aa: CASGFTSGGAETQYF
cdr3_nt: TGTGCCAGCGGATTTACTAGCGGGGGGGCTGAGACCCAGTACTTC

v_call: TRBV15
clone_size: -
j_call: TRBJ2-7
d_call: -
cdr3_aa: CATSSEALGGQEQYF
cdr3_nt: TGTGCCACCAGCAGCGAAGCTTTGGGGGGGCAAGAGCAGTACTTC

v_call: TRBV2
clone_size: -
j_call: TRBJ1-6
d_call: -
cdr3_aa: CARGESSYNSPLHF
cdr3_nt: TGTGCCAGGGGCGAGAGCTCCTATAATTCACCCCTCCACTTT

v_call: TRBV10-1
clone_size: -
j_call: TRBJ1-2
d_call: -
cdr3_aa: CASSANRVAYGYTF
cdr3_nt: TGCGCCAGCAGTGCAAACAGGGTTGCCTATGGCTACACCTTC

v_call: TRBV6-5
clone_size: -
j_call: TRBJ1-1
d_call: TRBD1
cdr3_aa: CASRTGGGGRTEAFF
cdr3_nt: TGTGCCAGCAGGACAGGGGGCGGAGGGAGAACTGAAGCTTTCTTT

v_call: TRBV5-4
clone_size: -
j_call: TRBJ1-2
d_call: TRBD1
cdr3_aa: CASSSQTGTGKPYGYTF
cdr3_nt: TGTGCCAGCAGCTCCCAGACCGGGACAGGGAAACCCTATGGCTACACCTTC

v_call: TRBV6-6
clone_size: -
j_call: TRBJ1-2
d_call: -
cdr3_aa: CASNSGSYGYTF
cdr3_nt: TGTGCCAGCAACTCGGGGAGCTATGGCTACACCTTC

v_call: TRBV6-1
clone_size: -
j_call: TRBJ2-3
d_call: -
cdr3_aa: CASSDSGGSTDTQYF
cdr3_nt: TGTGCCAGCAGTGACTCCGGGGGAAGCACAGATACGCAGTATTTT

v_call: TRBV27
clone_size: -
j_call: TRBJ1-5
d_call: -
cdr3_aa: CASSPHTKFSNQPQHF
cdr3_nt: TGTGCCAGCAGTCCGCACACAAAATTTAGCAATCAGCCCCAGCATTTT

v_call: TRBV27
clone_size: -
j_call: TRBJ2-1
d_call: TRBD2
cdr3_aa: CASSKAGGPGEQFF
cdr3_nt: TGTGCCAGCAGTAAAGCGGGGGGCCCGGGTGAGCAGTTCTTC

v_call: TRBV30
clone_size: -
j_call: TRBJ1-6
d_call: -
cdr3_aa: CAWTGQMRNSPLHF
cdr3_nt: TGTGCCTGGACCGGACAGATGAGGAATTCACCCCTCCACTTT

v_call: TRBV7-2
clone_size: -
j_call: TRBJ2-1
d_call: TRBD1
cdr3_aa: CASSSMDRAAQFF
cdr3_nt: TGTGCCAGCAGCTCCATGGACAGGGCAGCTCAGTTCTTC

v_call: TRBV6-6
clone_size: -
j_call: TRBJ2-3
d_call: -
cdr3_aa: CASSYGFGGSTDTQYF
cdr3_nt: TGTGCCAGCAGTTACGGGTTCGGGGGAAGCACAGATACGCAGTATTTT

v_call: TRBV5-6
clone_size: -
j_call: TRBJ2-7
d_call: -
cdr3_aa: CASSLQGSDEQYF
cdr3_nt: TGTGCCAGCAGCTTGCAGGGTTCCGACGAGCAGTACTTC

v_call: TRBV6-6
clone_size: -
j_call: TRBJ1-2
d_call: -
cdr3_aa: CASRRTGDYGYTF
cdr3_nt: TGTGCCAGCAGGAGAACCGGGGACTATGGCTACACCTTC

v_call: TRBV4-3
clone_size: -
j_call: TRBJ1-2
d_call: TRBD1
cdr3_aa: CASSQADREISGYTF
cdr3_nt: TGCGCCAGCAGCCAAGCAGACAGGGAGATAAGTGGCTACACCTTC

v_call: TRBV5-5
clone_size: -
j_call: TRBJ1-3
d_call: -
cdr3_aa: CASSLVAAGNTIYF
cdr3_nt: TGTGCCAGCAGCTTGGTGGCCGCCGGAAACACCATATATTTT

v_call: TRBV4-3
clone_size: -
j_call: TRBJ1-2
d_call: -
cdr3_aa: CASSQDLRGVYGYTF
cdr3_nt: TGCGCCAGCAGCCAAGATCTCCGGGGTGTCTATGGCTACACCTTC

v_call: TRBV7-2
clone_size: -
j_call: TRBJ2-7
d_call: -
cdr3_aa: CASSLVASRSYEQYF
cdr3_nt: TGTGCCAGCAGCTTAGTTGCTAGCAGATCCTACGAGCAGTACTTC

v_call: TRBV7-2
clone_size: -
j_call: TRBJ1-6
d_call: -
cdr3_aa: CASSLVATGNSPLHF
cdr3_nt: TGTGCCAGCAGCTTAGTGGCTACAGGGAATTCACCCCTCCACTTT

v_call: TRBV5-5
clone_size: -
j_call: TRBJ1-2
d_call: -
cdr3_aa: CASSLGGGDGYTF
cdr3_nt: TGTGCCAGCAGCTTGGGGGGCGGGGATGGCTACACCTTC

v_call: TRBV29-1
clone_size: -
j_call: TRBJ1-2
d_call: -
cdr3_aa: CSVAIDRYIYGYTF
cdr3_nt: TGCAGCGTAGCGATTGACAGGTATATCTATGGCTACACCTTC

v_call: TRBV5-1
clone_size: -
j_call: TRBJ2-1
d_call: TRBD1
cdr3_aa: CATSGQGLDEQFF
cdr3_nt: TGCGCCACCTCGGGACAGGGGTTGGATGAGCAGTTCTTC

v_call: TRBV15
clone_size: -
j_call: TRBJ1-1
d_call: -
cdr3_aa: CATSRVRGNTEAFF
cdr3_nt: TGTGCCACCAGCAGGGTCAGGGGGAACACTGAAGCTTTCTTT

v_call: TRBV5-1
clone_size: once
j_call: TRBJ2-3
d_call: -
cdr3_aa: CASSFGGPDTQYF
cdr3_nt: TGCGCCAGCAGCTTTGGAGGGCCAGATACGCAGTATTTT

v_call: TRBV30
clone_size: -
j_call: TRBJ2-5
d_call: TRBD1
cdr3_aa: CAGQGAKTQYF
cdr3_nt: TGTGCCGGACAGGGGGCAAAGACCCAGTACTTC

v_call: TRBV9
clone_size: -
j_call: TRBJ2-1
d_call: -
cdr3_aa: CASSVGWGLYEQFF
cdr3_nt: TGTGCCAGCAGCGTAGGATGGGGGCTCTATGAGCAGTTCTTC

v_call: TRBV23-1
clone_size: once
j_call: TRBJ1-2
d_call: TRBD1
cdr3_aa: CASGDRGPYGYTF
cdr3_nt: TGCGCCAGCGGCGACAGGGGGCCTTATGGCTACACCTTC